This TCR beta chain was retrieved from a study of T cell repertoires in cytomegalovirus infection. Overall study context: It was recently identified HLA-C-restricted and well-studied HLA-B-restricted CMV epitopes that the study used. Shared public TCR beta signatures pointed to both CMV infection and a matching HLA type.

Study findings and constraints: Cumulative frequency of public TCR beta families picked out carriers of CMV plus the relevant HLA. HLA-C-restricted CMV clonotypes gave the most frequent clonotype in two of eight donors.

The CDR3 extends over 14 amino acids. Germline-derived CDR1 and CDR2 are SGHTA and FQGNSA. V was cut by 4 bases and J by 1 base, with 10 bases left in between. Via MiXCR, TCRdb re-called the reads, giving one row per CDR3 protein. The sample holds hundreds of thousands of distinct CDR3 sequences, approximately 33% seen once. This clonotype was detected many times. Its cognate antigen is unknown. Specimen: cultured PBMCs, collected from culture after CMV antigen stimulation. The chain employs TRBV7-2 and TRBJ1-1; tentatively, D is TRBD1 (5 bases). This TCR was sampled from a human donor in good health (CMV status not recorded). Some clones in this sample may be carry-over from other donors' samples. The DNA for the CDR3 is TGTGCCAGCAGCTACGGACACACGAACACTGAAGCTTTCTTT. Protein: CASSYGHTNTEAFF.